The 8 T cell receptor beta chains given below trace back to one sample, sequenced in a study of post-analysis software for immune sequencing data. Findings and limits, study-wide: With TRBV5-6, TRBV5-1 and TRBV20-1 included, roughly five TRBV segments were more frequent in patients than in controls.

Their specific antigens are unknown. Every TCR beta cDNA library bore unique molecular identifiers. TCRdb called the PCR reads again in MiXCR, with one record for every CDR3 protein. The sample yields hundreds of thousands of distinct CDR3 sequences, approximately 59% seen once. Sequencing was performed on blood. The receptors here all came from a girl aged 2-15 years with multiple sclerosis.

V is TRBV5-5 and J is TRBJ1-1, with a weak D call TRBD1 (6 bases). Per germline, CDR1 SGHKS and CDR2 YYEKEE (reference sequence). V was cut by 5 bases and J by 3 bases, with 20 bases left in between. The CDR3 covers 16 residues. CDR3 DNA sequence: TGTGCCAGCAGTACAGGCGGGGGCTTAAGGGACACTGAAGCTTTCTTT. Encoded protein: CASSTGGGLRDTEAFF.

This clonotype was seen at least ten times. The rearrangement links TRBV20-1 to TRBJ1-2, with D possibly matching TRBD1 (5 bases). Trimming cost V 0 bases and J 4 bases, with 12 bases left between them. The CDR3 totals 14 residues. Germline V CDR1 and CDR2: DFQATT, SNEGSKA (reference sequence). CDR3 coding DNA: TGCAGTGCTAGAGATCCCGGGGGGTCCTATGGCTACACCTTC. Encoded protein: CSARDPGGSYGYTF.

The chain combines TRBV7-8 with TRBJ2-5, with D possibly matching TRBD2 (5 bases). The CDR3 consists of 14 residues. Between the trimmed V and J ends, which lost 5 bases and 2 bases, there was a span of 12 bases. Germline V gene sequence: CDR1 SGHVS, CDR2 FQNEAQ. This CDR3 reads CASSPEDSQETQYF. CDR3 nucleotide sequence: TGTGCCAGCAGCCCTGAGGACTCTCAAGAGACCCAGTACTTC.

This chain connects TRBV29-1 to TRBJ1-1; D is unclear. The germline CDR1 and CDR2 sequences are SQVTM and ANQGSEA. This CDR3 spans 14 amino acids. Trimming cost V 0 bases and J 1 base, with 9 bases left between them. CDR3 amino acids: CSVEDLAGNTEAFF. In nucleotides, the CDR3 is TGCAGCGTTGAAGATCTTGCAGGGAACACTGAAGCTTTCTTT.

The chain links TRBV29-1 to TRBJ1-1, with a weak D call TRBD1 (5 bases). V lost 7 bases and J 3 bases, leaving 18 bases between the germline ends. CDR3 length: 14 residues. CDR1 and CDR2 (germline): SQVTM, ANQGSEA. CDR3 residues: CSAARQRGDTEAFF. In nucleotides, the CDR3 is TGCAGCGCCGCCAGACAGCGGGGGGACACTGAAGCTTTCTTT.

The sample holds a few counts of this clonotype. The chain combines TRBV12-3 or TRBV12-4 with TRBJ2-1; 7 positions agree with TRBD2. The CDR3 runs 15 residues. The V segment lost 3 bases and the J segment 5 bases; nucleotides outside the gene matches: 7. This chain's CDR3 is CASSLEGGLHNEQFF. DNA of the CDR3: TGTGCCAGCAGTTTGGAGGGAGGGCTCCACAATGAGCAGTTCTTC.

This chain joins TRBV10-3 and TRBJ2-4; TRBD2 agrees at 9 bases. Germline lookup yields CDR1 ENHRY and CDR2 SYGVKD. Trimming cost V 4 bases and J 7 bases; bases outside gene matches: 11. The length of the CDR3 is 16 residues. CDR3 region: CAISAAGGGSRNIQYF. The DNA for the CDR3 is TGTGCCATCAGTGCAGCGGGAGGTGGTTCGAGGAACATTCAGTACTTC.

As DNA, the CDR3 is TGCAGTGCTAGTCAGGCCGACTTCTCCTACGAGCAGTACTTC. This translates into CSASQADFSYEQYF. V is TRBV20-1 and J is TRBJ2-7; D is undetermined. The germline V gene encodes CDR1 DFQATT and CDR2 SNEGSKA (reference sequence). The V gene lost 3 bases and the J gene lost 0 bases, with 12 bases spanning the gap. This CDR3 contains 14 residues.